This TCR beta chain was recorded in a study of cytomegalovirus exposure and HLA in healthy donors. Study conclusions and caveats: More clonal expansion characterized HLA-associated TCR beta chains than equally common others in a later analysis. A later analysis appeared to link common viral pathogens to several of the most significant clusters.

Primers for the PCR totalled 60 Vbeta and 13 Jbeta. Produced via immunoSEQ multiplex PCR; TCRdb's table is partial and in-frame only. The table has some 200,000 clones, roughly three quarters seen once. Concerning this clone itself: Its target is unknown.

This CDR3 is 13 amino acids long. V was pared by 2 bases and J by 5 bases, with 7 bases between. The germline gives CDR1 SGDLS, CDR2 YYNGEE. Sequenced input: PBMCs. The receptor's source is a woman in her 50s in good health and CMV-seronegative. The rearrangement joins TRBV9 to TRBJ2-2; D call uncertain. DNA for the CDR3: TGTGCCAGCAGCGTTCTAGGAACCGGGGAGCTGTTTTTT. Protein: CASSVLGTGELFF.